Below are 29 T cell receptor beta chains sequenced from a single sample in a study of blood T cells in healthy people across ages. The authors ran a second PCR of 7 to 11 cycles using a sample-barcoded 5' primer and a J-beta primer mix. Each CDR3 protein gets one entry after TCRdb re-called the 5' RACE reads with MiXCR. The sample records under 800,000 distinct CDR3 sequences, around 40% being singletons. The sample comprised blood. These receptors all stem from an older woman in good health.

This clonotype came up a few times. The CDR3 loop reads CSARDGQGYEQYF. DNA of the CDR3: TGCAGTGCTAGAGACGGACAGGGTTACGAGCAGTACTTC. The chain carries TRBV20-1 and TRBJ2-7, with TRBD1 matching over 8 bases. The CDR3 runs 13 residues. Germline lookup yields CDR1 DFQATT and CDR2 SNEGSKA (reference sequence). V lost 0 bases to trimming and J lost 4 bases; unmatched junction nucleotides: 2.

The sample holds a few counts of this clonotype. The rearrangement joins TRBV4-3 to TRBJ2-3, with 10 bases aligning to TRBD2. J was trimmed by 4 bases and V by 0 bases; bases with no gene match: 10. Germline CDR1 LGHNA, CDR2 YSLEER. CDR3 length equals 18 residues. The CDR3 DNA follows: TGCGCCAGCAGCCAAGAGGCCCCCGGGACTAGCGTCCCAGATACGCAGTATTTT. It is translated as CASSQEAPGTSVPDTQYF.

On this clonotype itself: Just one base apart from a much larger clone, this may be a read error. The CDR3 nucleotides are TGCAGCGCCCGACAGGGATTCGGGCAGTACTTC. This translates into CSARQGFGQYF. V usage is TRBV29-1 and J usage is TRBJ2-4; 7 bases map to TRBD1. The CDR3 is 11 residues long. Looked up from germline, CDR1 is SQVTM and CDR2 is ANQGSEA. J gave up 13 bases and V 7 bases, and 10 bases lay outside the gene matches. The entire variable domain, with the rest obtained from reference TRBV29-1 and TRBJ2-4, is as follows: SAVISQKPSRDICQRGTSLTIQCQVDSQVTMMFWYRQQPGQSLTLIATANQGSEATYESGFVIDKFPISRPNLTFSTLTVSNMSPEDSSIYLCSARQGFGQYFGAGTRLSVL.

This clonotype appeared once. The chain uses TRBV5-6 and TRBJ2-5; D tentatively fits TRBD1 or TRBD2 (6 bases each). CDR1 SGHDT and CDR2 YYEEEE come from the germline V gene. Trimming pared 4 bases from V and 5 bases from J, leaving 18 bases between. The CDR3 length is 15 residues. CDR3 DNA sequence: TGTGCCAGCAGCCCTGGGGACACGGGAGAGGAGACCCAGTACTTC. Protein product: CASSPGDTGEETQYF.

The genes are TRBV18 and TRBJ2-1; tentatively, D is TRBD2 (6 bases). Trimming pared 3 bases from V and 8 bases from J, leaving 14 bases between. The CDR3 extends over 14 amino acids. CDR1 is KGHSH and CDR2 is LQKENI in the germline V gene. CDR3 amino acids: CASSPRDSSHEQFF. In DNA, the CDR3 is TGTGCCAGCTCACCTAGGGACTCCTCCCATGAGCAGTTCTTC.

This chain connects TRBV14 to TRBJ2-3; no reliable D call. With 4 bases removed from V and 0 bases from J, the gap between germline ends came to 17 bases. The CDR3 is 17 amino acids. In germline, CDR1 is SGHDN, CDR2 FVKESK. The CDR3 region is CASSRIRPKPSTDTQYF. As DNA, the CDR3 is TGTGCCAGCAGCCGCATACGCCCTAAGCCAAGCACAGATACGCAGTATTTT.

This CDR3 is CASSQFHYPKYEQYF. In DNA, the CDR3 is TGCGCCAGCAGCCAATTTCACTACCCAAAATACGAGCAGTACTTC. The chain links TRBV4-1 to TRBJ2-7; D is unclear. V was trimmed by 2 bases and J by 4 bases, leaving 15 bases between them. This CDR3 region has 15 residues. Germline lookup yields CDR1 MGHRA and CDR2 YSYEKL.

The rearrangement joins TRBV19 to TRBJ2-5; perhaps TRBD2 as D (5 bases). V was clipped by 6 bases and J by 5 bases, with 16 bases between them. The CDR3 contains 14 residues. The germline CDR1 and CDR2 sequences are LNHDA and SQIVND (reference sequence). The CDR3: CASSVGYRGETQYF. DNA of the CDR3: TGTGCCAGTAGCGTAGGGTACCGAGGGGAGACCCAGTACTTC.

The sample holds many counts of this clonotype. The chain recombines TRBV30 with TRBJ2-1, with D possibly TRBD1 on 5 matching bases. Trimming cost V 3 bases and J 0 bases, with 9 bases left between them. Germline CDR1 reads GTSNPN; CDR2 reads SVGIG (reference sequence). This CDR3 contains 14 residues. The CDR3 DNA follows: TGTGCCTGGAGGAGGACACCCTCCTACAATGAGCAGTTCTTC. Protein product: CAWRRTPSYNEQFF.

This clonotype was recorded many times. The rearrangement uses TRBV29-1 and TRBJ2-5; a possible D gene is TRBD2 (6 bases). With 1 base removed from V and 6 bases from J, the gap between germline ends came to 12 bases. The germline V gene has CDR1 SQVTM and CDR2 ANQGSEA. The CDR3 runs to 13 residues. CDR3 DNA sequence: TGCAGCGTTGAAGTCAGGGAGGCGAAGACCCAGTACTTC. Translated: CSVEVREAKTQYF.

V gene TRBV7-3 combines with J gene TRBJ2-3; TRBD2 is a possible D gene (5 bases). Looked up from germline, CDR1 is SGHTA and CDR2 is FQGTGA. The V and J ends lost 1 base and 5 bases respectively, with 10 bases between them. The length of the CDR3 is 14 residues. The chain's CDR3 is CASSLNEAGDTQYF. In DNA, the CDR3 is TGTGCCAGCAGCTTAAATGAGGCGGGAGATACGCAGTATTTT. Drawing the rest from reference TRBV7-3 and TRBJ2-3, the complete variable domain is GAGVSQTPSNKVTEKGKYVELRCDPISGHTALYWYRQSLGQGPEFLIYFQGTGAADDSGLPNDRFFAVRPEGSVSTLKIQRTERGDSAVYLCASSLNEAGDTQYFGPGTRLTVL.

V usage is TRBV29-1 and J usage is TRBJ2-1, with D uncertain. Looked up from germline, CDR1 is SQVTM and CDR2 is ANQGSEA. The CDR3 runs 10 residues. Trimming shortened V by 2 bases and J by 15 bases, and 11 bases separated the two germline ends. The CDR3 sequence: CSVEYGSMFF. The CDR3 DNA sequence: TGCAGCGTTGAATACGGTAGTATGTTCTTC.

The chain links TRBV3-1 to TRBJ2-7; D remains ambiguous. There are 12 residues in the CDR3. Per the germline V gene, CDR1 is LGHDT and CDR2 is YNNKEL (reference sequence). V lost 1 base and J 5 bases, leaving 6 bases between the germline ends. The CDR3 DNA follows: TGTGCCAGCAGCCAAGTGGACCACGAGCAGTACTTC. Its protein product is CASSQVDHEQYF.

The V and J genes are TRBV2 and TRBJ1-5, with D uncertain. CDR1 SNHLY and CDR2 FYNNEI come from the germline V gene. Trimming pared 5 bases from V and 4 bases from J, leaving 12 bases between. CDR3 length equals 14 residues. CDR3 nucleotide sequence: TGTGCCAGCAGTATTGGCAGGTCGAATCAGCCCCAGCATTTT. It codes for CASSIGRSNQPQHF.

On this clonotype itself: A much larger clone is a single base away; this may be a read error. This chain joins TRBV9 and TRBJ2-5; D might be TRBD1 or TRBD2, each matching 5 bases. The V and J ends lost 4 bases and 11 bases respectively, with 18 bases between them. The CDR3 extends over 13 amino acids. Germline V gives CDR1 SGDLS, CDR2 YYNGEE. The CDR3 nucleotides are TGTGCCAGCAGCCCGTCCCTGGGGGATGAGCAGTACTTC. As protein: CASSPSLGDEQYF.

The chain employs TRBV9 and TRBJ1-4; possible D gene TRBD1, 6 bases. The CDR3 consists of 17 residues. Between the trimmed V and J ends, which lost 8 bases and 10 bases, there was a span of 30 bases. Germline V gives CDR1 SGDLS, CDR2 YYNGEE. The CDR3 DNA reads TGTGCCAGGAGGGCGAGGGGAGAAACAGGGAGGATGGGAAAACTGTTTTTT. This codes for CARRARGETGRMGKLFF. The full variable domain, in which reference TRBV9 and TRBJ1-4 provide the parts outside the CDR3, is DSGVTQTPKHLITATGQRVTLRCSPRSGDLSVYWYQQSLDQGLQFLIQYYNGEERAKGNILERFSAQQFPDLHSELNLSSLELGDSALYFCARRARGETGRMGKLFFGSGTQLSVL.

The chain uses TRBV4-2 and TRBJ1-4, with D possibly matching TRBD1 (5 bases). CDR3 length: 14 amino acids. The V gene lost 4 bases and the J gene lost 7 bases, with 13 bases spanning the gap. Germline CDR1 LGHNA, CDR2 YNFKEQ. CDR3 DNA: TGTGCCAGCAGCCCAACAGGCAGTACTGAAAAACTGTTTTTT. Translated: CASSPTGSTEKLFF.

V is TRBV12-3 or TRBV12-4 and J is TRBJ1-4; perhaps TRBD1 as D (5 bases). V was cut by 10 bases and J by 10 bases, with 25 bases left in between. The CDR3 extends over 15 amino acids. Here the CDR3 DNA reads TGTGCCAACAGCCCTATCGACAGATGGAGTGGAAAACTGTTTTTT. Protein product: CANSPIDRWSGKLFF.

V usage is TRBV6-4 and J usage is TRBJ1-4; D may be TRBD1 (5 bases). The CDR3 runs to 18 residues. The V gene's germline CDR1 is MRHNA and CDR2 SNTAGT. V was shortened by 0 bases and J by 4 bases, with 18 bases between the two germline ends. The CDR3: CASSDSRLDRKDNEKLFF. The CDR3 DNA is TGTGCCAGCAGTGACTCTCGCCTTGACAGAAAAGATAATGAAAAACTGTTTTTT.

On this clonotype: At one boundary the junction diverges from the germline segment, which might be a read error. This chain connects TRBV9 to TRBJ1-4; D unresolved. The CDR3 is made up of 15 amino acids. Looked up from germline, CDR1 is SGDLS and CDR2 is YYNGEE. CDR3 DNA: TGTGCCAGCAGCGTCAACCCGACGGCTAATAAAAAACTGTTTTTT. Amino acids: CASSVNPTANKKLFF.

The V gene is TRBV28, the J gene TRBJ1-4; D is undetermined. Deletions cut 3 bases from V and 0 bases from J, with 14 bases between. CDR1 and CDR2 (germline): MDHEN, SYDVKM. This CDR3 has 17 amino acids. DNA of the CDR3: TGTGCCAGCAGTTTCATTGGTTTGCAGGCAACTAATGAAAAACTGTTTTTT. This gives the protein CASSFIGLQATNEKLFF.

The chain recombines TRBV20-1 with TRBJ1-4, with D tentatively TRBD1 (6 bases). The CDR3 length is 13 residues. V was trimmed by 5 bases and J by 3 bases, leaving 10 bases between them. Germline loops: CDR1 DFQATT, CDR2 SNEGSKA (reference sequence). CDR3 residues: CSALTGANEKLFF. The CDR3 DNA follows: TGCAGTGCTCTGACAGGTGCTAATGAAAAACTGTTTTTT.

V is TRBV7-9 and J is TRBJ2-3; D is possibly TRBD2 (5 bases). Germline values: CDR1 SEHNR, CDR2 FQNEAQ (reference sequence). The CDR3 consists of 14 residues. Trimming stripped 4 bases from V and 4 bases from J, with 12 bases between. DNA for the CDR3: TGTGCCAGCAGCTCCTCACTAGAGCCAGATACGCAGTATTTT. It codes for CASSSSLEPDTQYF.

Ten or more counts support this clonotype. The chain recombines TRBV10-3 with TRBJ2-1, with D perhaps TRBD2 (6 bases). V was shortened by 0 bases and J by 5 bases, with 17 bases between the two germline ends. Germline loops: CDR1 ENHRY, CDR2 SYGVKD. The CDR3 contains 17 residues. CDR3 protein: CAISESEQLALNNEQFF. Written as DNA, the CDR3 is TGTGCCATCAGTGAGTCCGAACAGCTAGCGCTAAACAATGAGCAGTTCTTC.

The CDR3 sequence: CASSLDSGPINNEQFF. In DNA, the CDR3 is TGTGCCAGCAGTCTCGACAGTGGCCCAATTAACAATGAGCAGTTCTTC. This chain uses TRBV6-6 with TRBJ2-1; tentatively, D is TRBD1 (5 bases). Germline V lookup: CDR1 MNHNY, CDR2 SVGAGI (reference sequence). The CDR3 loop spans 16 amino acids. V shed 5 bases and J shed 5 bases, with 19 bases lying between them.

This chain connects TRBV20-1 to TRBJ2-1; 7 positions match TRBD2. The end of the DNA aligns better with TRBJ2-7, so the J call may be wrong. The CDR3 has 14 residues. Looked up from germline, CDR1 is DFQATT and CDR2 is SNEGSKA (reference sequence). CDR3 coding DNA: TGCAGTGCCTCAAGACTAGCAAACTACAATGAGCAGTACTTC. Its translation: CSASRLANYNEQYF.

This clonotype has ten or more counts. The chain is built from TRBV29-1 and TRBJ1-2; 9 positions agree with TRBD1. V shed 7 bases and J 0 bases; nucleotides not matched to a gene: 3. The CDR3 totals 13 residues. CDR1 is SQVTM and CDR2 is ANQGSEA in the germline V gene. The CDR3 DNA reads TGCAGCGGGACAGGGGACGCTAACTATGGCTACACCTTC. Translation gives CSGTGDANYGYTF.

The J gene is TRBJ2-1, the V gene TRBV9; 13 bases fit TRBD2. This CDR3 has 15 amino acids. CDR1 is SGDLS, CDR2 YYNGEE, per germline. V shed 4 bases and J 9 bases; nucleotides not matched to a gene: 7. CDR3 nucleotides: TGTGCCAGCAGCCCACGGACTAGCGGGAGTGCTGAGCAGTTCTTC. Protein sequence: CASSPRTSGSAEQFF.

This rearrangement joins TRBV20-1 to TRBJ2-3; D gene uncertain. V was shortened by 2 bases and J by 0 bases, with 6 bases between the two germline ends. CDR3 length: 13 residues. The germline V gene encodes CDR1 DFQATT and CDR2 SNEGSKA (reference sequence). CDR3 amino acids: CSARQPSTDTQYF. The CDR3 bases are TGCAGTGCTAGACAGCCTAGCACAGATACGCAGTATTTT.